The 9 T cell receptor beta chains in this list originate from one sample, sequenced in a study of molecular identifiers for immune sequencing clone quantification. MiXCR, applied by TCRdb to the PCR reads, yields one record per CDR3 protein. The sample records tens of thousands of distinct CDR3 sequences, 35% to 40% being singletons. Sequencing was done on a sample of naive CD8+ T cells from blood, with Jurkat cell RNA spiked in. Subset noted: FACS-sorted CD8+CD4-CCR7+CD45RA+ naive T cells. These receptors were collected from a human donor in good health. Some libraries in this study had Jurkat cell RNA spiked in.

The sample holds many counts of this clonotype. The chain is built from TRBV6-6 and TRBJ2-7, with 10 bases aligning to TRBD2. The CDR3 is 15 amino acids. Germline trimming cut 7 bases from V and 3 bases from J; bases unmatched to any gene: 9. Germline CDR1 MNHNY, CDR2 SVGAGI (reference sequence). CDR3 protein: CASNGPSGRSYEQYF. The DNA of the CDR3 is TGTGCCAGCAACGGCCCTAGCGGGAGAAGCTACGAGCAGTACTTC.

As regards this clonotype: This CDR3 fails to terminate in the conserved phenylalanine or tryptophan, so it likely reflects a read error. This rearrangement joins TRBV7-9 to TRBJ1-1; D may be TRBD1 (6 bases). This CDR3 comprises 14 residues. V lost 2 bases, J lost 1 base, and 8 bases lay in between. Germline values: CDR1 SEHNR, CDR2 FQNEAQ (reference sequence). The CDR3: CASSLWGPNTEAFL. DNA of the CDR3: TGTGCCAGCAGCTTATGGGGGCCGAACACTGAAGCTTTCCTT.

This clonotype was seen a few times. The V gene is TRBV10-3, the J gene TRBJ2-4; D may match TRBD1 or TRBD2 (6 bases each). Between the trimmed V and J ends, which lost 6 bases and 1 base, there was a span of 10 bases. Germline V gene lookup returns CDR1 ENHRY and CDR2 SYGVKD. There are 14 residues in the CDR3. The CDR3 sequence is CAIREGGAKNIQYF. CDR3 DNA: TGTGCCATCAGGGAGGGGGGTGCCAAAAACATTCAGTACTTC.

With respect to this clonotype: This may stem from a read error, because a much larger clone lies one nucleotide away. The rearrangement joins TRBV4-1 to TRBJ2-1; D gene ambiguous. The CDR3 extends over 16 amino acids. Germline V lookup: CDR1 MGHRA, CDR2 YSYEKL. The V end lost 0 bases, the J end lost 5 bases, and 14 bases lay between the germline ends. The CDR3 loop reads CASSQDWAARNNEQFF. CDR3 bases: TGCGCCAGCAGCCAAGATTGGGCTGCTCGCAACAATGAGCAGTTCTTC.

The chain combines TRBV27 with TRBJ2-5; D call uncertain. Trimming left V 6 bases short and J 4 bases short, with 15 bases between. Per germline, CDR1 MNHEY and CDR2 SMNVEV (reference sequence). This CDR3 has 14 residues. CDR3 in amino acids: CASRGKGSAETQYF. The CDR3 DNA is TGTGCCAGCAGGGGGAAAGGGTCAGCAGAGACCCAGTACTTC.

This chain links TRBV12-3 or TRBV12-4 with TRBJ2-1; D remains unclear. CDR3 length: 14 residues. Trimming took off 5 bases at V and 7 bases at J, with 15 bases between the two ends. CDR3 sequence: CASSPPTQRNEQFF. CDR3 nucleotide sequence: TGTGCCAGCAGTCCACCCACTCAGAGAAATGAGCAGTTCTTC.

In its sample, this clonotype was seen a few times. The rearrangement uses TRBV5-4 and TRBJ2-5, with no clear D. The CDR3 has 13 residues. V lost 6 bases and J lost 1, with 10 bases in between. Germline V lookup: CDR1 SGHNT, CDR2 YYREEE (reference sequence). CDR3 bases: TGTGCCAGCAACAAGGCCAGCCAAGAGACCCAGTACTTC. It is translated as CASNKASQETQYF. The whole variable domain, filled in from reference TRBV5-4 and TRBJ2-5, reads ETGVTQSPTHLIKTRGQQVTLRCSSQSGHNTVSWYQQALGQGPQFIFQYYREEENGRGNFPPRFSGLQFPNYSSELNVNALELDDSALYLCASNKASQETQYFGPGTRLLVL.

With respect to this clonotype: A junction end diverges from the germline sequence, so it may reflect a read error. This chain links TRBV7-9 with TRBJ2-5, with 9 bases matching TRBD2. The CDR3 is 16 amino acids. Germline loops: CDR1 SEHNR, CDR2 FQNEAQ (reference sequence). The CDR3: CTSSSSRLADPETQYF. Here the CDR3 DNA reads TGTACCAGCAGCTCGTCAAGACTAGCGGACCCAGAGACCCAGTACTTC.

The chain employs TRBV5-6 and TRBJ2-2, with D possibly being TRBD2 (5 bases). This CDR3 contains 14 residues. Germline CDR1 is SGHDT and CDR2 is YYEEEE. V gave up 2 bases and J gave up 4 bases, with 9 bases separating them. As DNA, the CDR3 is TGTGCCAGCAGCTTTGGGAGTTCCACCGGGGAGCTGTTTTTT. Translated: CASSFGSSTGELFF.